The 26 T cell receptor beta chains listed next were all sequenced from one sample in a study of T-cell reconstitution after alpha-beta-depleted transplantation in children. Unique molecular identifiers featured in how the TCRbeta library was prepared. MiXCR, applied by TCRdb to the PCR reads, yields one record per CDR3 protein. The table has 670,000 or so distinct CDR3 sequences, around 12% seen once. The sequencing used PBMCs, collected before TCRalphabeta/CD19-depleted stem cell transplant. These receptors all come from a girl aged 2 to 10 with congenital amegakaryocytic thrombocytopenia, due to receive a stem cell transplant.

This clonotype was counted between two and nine times. The gene calls are TRBV7-6 and TRBJ2-1; D not certain. Germline assignment: CDR1 SGHVS and CDR2 FNYEAQ. Trimming removed 1 base at V and 0 bases at J, with 7 bases between. This CDR3 comprises 15 residues. In DNA form, the CDR3 reads TGTGCCAGCAGCTTAGTACAGAACTCCTACAATGAGCAGTTCTTC. Translating gives CASSLVQNSYNEQFF.

This clonotype was seen ten or more times. The chain joins TRBV5-1 to TRBJ2-1, with 7 bases identical to TRBD2. With V trimmed by 6 bases and J by 6 bases, 12 bases remained unmatched. Germline CDR1 reads SGHRS; CDR2 reads YFSETQ. The CDR3 runs to 15 residues. CDR3 DNA: TGCGCCAGCACTCCTCATAGGGAGGGTCCCAATGAGCAGTTCTTC. It translates to CASTPHREGPNEQFF.

The rearrangement uses TRBV16 and TRBJ2-1; 11 positions match TRBD1. Trimming removed 3 bases from V and 7 bases from J; junction bases left unmatched: 5. CDR1 is KGHSY and CDR2 is FQNENV in the germline V gene. This CDR3 is built from 15 residues. The CDR3 DNA reads as TGTGCCAGCAGCCACACACGGGACAGGGGGAATGAGCAGTTCTTC. Residues: CASSHTRDRGNEQFF.

In this sample, this clonotype turned up a few times. The V gene is TRBV20-1, the J gene TRBJ1-2; no reliable D call. With 5 bases removed from V and 2 bases from J, the gap between germline ends came to 12 bases. The CDR3 has 13 residues. In germline, CDR1 is DFQATT, CDR2 SNEGSKA (reference sequence). The chain's CDR3 is CSALRTENYGYTF. Written as DNA, the CDR3 is TGCAGTGCTCTCCGGACGGAAAACTATGGCTACACCTTC.

This clonotype has a handful of counts. The chain joins TRBV29-1 to TRBJ1-1, with TRBD1 identical over 7 bases. There are 14 residues in the CDR3. The junction had 18 bases not matched to a gene; V was cut back by 7 bases and J by 10 bases. From germline, CDR1 is SQVTM and CDR2 ANQGSEA. The CDR3 bases are TGCAGCGCGGGCTTCGAGGTGGCAGGGGGATCAGCTTTCTTT. Protein: CSAGFEVAGGSAFF. Full variable domain (remainder filled in from reference TRBV29-1 and TRBJ1-1): SAVISQKPSRDICQRGTSLTIQCQVDSQVTMMFWYRQQPGQSLTLIATANQGSEATYESGFVIDKFPISRPNLTFSTLTVSNMSPEDSSIYLCSAGFEVAGGSAFFGQGTRLTVV.

This clonotype was seen a few times. This chain joins TRBV5-1 and TRBJ2-1; D is uncertain. The CDR3 has 12 amino acids. Germline CDR1 SGHRS, CDR2 YFSETQ. The V end lost 0 bases, the J end lost 10 bases, and 8 bases lay between the germline ends. This CDR3 reads CASSLESTEQFF. DNA of the CDR3: TGCGCCAGCAGCTTGGAATCGACCGAGCAGTTCTTC.

This rearrangement joins TRBV28 to TRBJ1-4; no firm D call. CDR1 is MDHEN and CDR2 is SYDVKM in the germline V gene. V lost 1 base to trimming and J lost 0 bases, with 6 bases between them. The CDR3 runs to 15 residues. The CDR3 is CASSLYISTNEKLFF. In DNA form, the CDR3 reads TGTGCCAGCAGTTTATACATCTCAACTAATGAAAAACTGTTTTTT.

Comment on this clonotype: This could be a read error, since a much larger clone is one nucleotide away. The chain carries TRBV6-2 or TRBV6-3 and TRBJ2-7, with unresolved D. This CDR3 is 13 amino acids long. In germline, CDR1 is MNHEY, CDR2 SVGEGT. CDR3 sequence: CASSYGPSYERYF. The DNA of the CDR3 is TGTGCCAGCAGTTACGGGCCCTCCTACGAGCGGTACTTC.

This sequence joins TRBV7-9 and TRBJ2-3; D is unresolved. From germline, CDR1 is SEHNR and CDR2 FQNEAQ (reference sequence). Trimming left V 7 bases short and J 6 bases short, with 20 bases between. The CDR3 sequence is 15 residues long. CDR3 coding DNA: TGTGCCAGCACCCCCTCAGCCTTGACGTGGGATACGCAGTATTTT. This translates into CASTPSALTWDTQYF.

The chain links TRBV7-9 to TRBJ1-1; 7 positions agree with TRBD1. Germline values: CDR1 SEHNR, CDR2 FQNEAQ (reference sequence). This CDR3 has 14 residues. J lost 4 bases, V lost 1 base, and 3 bases had no gene match. The CDR3 loop reads CASSLGDSSTEAFF. The CDR3, as DNA: TGTGCCAGCAGCTTAGGGGACAGCTCCACTGAAGCTTTCTTT.

This clonotype came up a few times. This sequence joins TRBV15 and TRBJ1-3; TRBD1 might be the D (5 bases). Per the germline V gene, CDR1 is LNHNV and CDR2 is YYDKDF (reference sequence). Trimming pared 3 bases from V and 0 bases from J, leaving 15 bases between. This CDR3 contains 17 residues. Here the CDR3 DNA reads TGTGCCACCAGCAGGTTCCCGACAGTCCGCTCTGGAAACACCATATATTTT. It specifies CATSRFPTVRSGNTIYF.

This clonotype was picked up a small number of times. The gene calls are TRBV7-8 and TRBJ2-7; D is ambiguous. Germline values: CDR1 SGHVS, CDR2 FQNEAQ. The length of the CDR3 is 15 residues. V gave up 1 base and J gave up 0 bases, with 10 bases separating them. CDR3 loop: CASSLVVGSSYEQYF. The CDR3 DNA follows: TGTGCCAGCAGCTTAGTAGTGGGAAGCTCCTACGAGCAGTACTTC.

This clonotype was found a few times. This rearrangement joins TRBV29-1 to TRBJ1-4; a weak D match, TRBD1 (5 bases). V gave up 7 bases and J gave up 3 bases, with 9 bases separating them. From germline, CDR1 is SQVTM and CDR2 ANQGSEA. The CDR3 has 12 amino acids. The CDR3 DNA is TGCAGCGCCGGGACTTCTAATGAAAAACTGTTTTTT. Protein sequence: CSAGTSNEKLFF.

This clonotype was seen at least ten times. V is TRBV29-1 and J is TRBJ2-2, with 7 bases identical to TRBD1. The CDR3 has 13 residues. J was trimmed by 0 bases and V by 7 bases; bases with no gene match: 2. The V gene's germline CDR1 is SQVTM and CDR2 ANQGSEA. CDR3 residues: CSADRANTGELFF. CDR3 in DNA: TGCAGCGCCGACAGGGCGAACACCGGGGAGCTGTTTTTT.

This clonotype was observed many times. The rearrangement uses TRBV6-5 and TRBJ2-7, with 7 positions matching TRBD2. The V gene's germline CDR1 is MNHEY and CDR2 SVGAGI. The CDR3 is 15 amino acids. V shed 5 bases, J shed 2 bases, and the junction held 9 bases outside the gene matches. The CDR3 loop is CASSHPGTTTYEQYF. The CDR3 DNA is TGTGCCAGCAGTCACCCCGGGACTACCACCTACGAGCAGTACTTC.

The genes are TRBV7-8 and TRBJ2-7; 9 nucleotides match TRBD1. In germline, CDR1 is SGHVS, CDR2 FQNEAQ. Unmatched junction bases numbered 9, after V lost 4 bases and J lost 5 bases. This CDR3 contains 15 residues. This CDR3 reads CASSSPGTGSNEQYF. The CDR3 coding sequence is TGTGCCAGCAGCTCCCCCGGGACAGGGTCAAACGAGCAGTACTTC.

This chain links TRBV29-1 with TRBJ1-2; 7 bases are a match to TRBD1. Germline V CDR1 and CDR2: SQVTM, ANQGSEA. CDR3 length: 13 amino acids. V lost 6 bases to trimming and J lost 8 bases; unmatched junction nucleotides: 12. DNA of the CDR3: TGCAGCGTCGTTCAGGGGGACTGGGGCGGCTACACCTTC. Its translation is CSVVQGDWGGYTF.

The chain has TRBV20-1 and TRBJ2-7; TRBD2 aligns across 8 bases. CDR3 size: 15 residues. Germline lookup yields CDR1 DFQATT and CDR2 SNEGSKA (reference sequence). The ends lost 4 bases at V and 3 bases at J; junction bases unmatched: 11. CDR3 DNA: TGCAGTGCTATGGTAGGGCGGGAGGTAGGCTACGAGCAGTACTTC. It encodes CSAMVGREVGYEQYF.

This clonotype has only a few counts. This chain uses TRBV10-2 with TRBJ2-1; TRBD2 agrees at 11 bases. J gave up 0 bases and V 6 bases, and 7 bases lay outside the gene matches. Germline-derived CDR1 and CDR2 are WSHSY and SAAADI. The CDR3 contains 17 residues. CDR3 in DNA: TGCGCCAGCAGGGAGGGTAGCGGGAGGGTCTCCTACAATGAGCAGTTCTTC. It encodes CASREGSGRVSYNEQFF.

The chain recombines TRBV7-2 with TRBJ2-7; the D is unclear. V lost 2 bases and J 0 bases, leaving 8 bases between the germline ends. The CDR3 is 14 amino acids. Germline CDR1 reads SGHTA; CDR2 reads FQGNSA. CDR3 DNA sequence: TGTGCCAGCAGCTTATTTCCTAGCTCCTACGAGCAGTACTTC. It specifies CASSLFPSSYEQYF.

This clonotype was seen ten or more times. The chain uses TRBV12-3 or TRBV12-4 and TRBJ2-7, with D possibly TRBD2 on 7 matching bases. Trimming removed 5 bases at V and 0 bases at J, with 14 bases between. This CDR3 contains 15 residues. The CDR3 loop is CASSASGQSSYEQYF. CDR3 bases: TGTGCCAGCAGTGCTAGCGGACAGAGCTCCTACGAGCAGTACTTC.

This clonotype was seen a handful of times. The genes are TRBV24-1 and TRBJ2-2, with 8 positions matching TRBD1. Germline V gene sequence: CDR1 KGHDR, CDR2 SFDVKD. The CDR3 has 18 residues. The junction had 16 bases not matched to a gene; V was cut back by 11 bases and J by 0 bases. The CDR3 DNA sequence: TGTGCCATTAGCCGGGACAGGAGACACACGTCGAACACCGGGGAGCTGTTTTTT. This translates into CAISRDRRHTSNTGELFF.

This clonotype was seen at least ten times. V is TRBV5-1 and J is TRBJ2-1; TRBD2 aligns across 9 bases. V was clipped by 2 bases and J by 2 bases; unmatched bases: 14. Looked up from germline, CDR1 is SGHRS and CDR2 is YFSETQ. This CDR3 comprises 19 residues. The CDR3, as DNA: TGCGCCAGCAGCTTTACGGAGTCAGCGGGAGGACTTACCTACAATGAGCAGTTCTTC. Residues: CASSFTESAGGLTYNEQFF.

There are many counts of this clonotype. The chain combines TRBV5-1 with TRBJ2-7, with 13 bases matching TRBD2. Germline V gene lookup returns CDR1 SGHRS and CDR2 YFSETQ. The CDR3 contains 15 residues. V dropped 4 bases and J dropped 4; count of bases not matched to a gene: 5. DNA of the CDR3: TGCGCCAGCAGCGAATGGACTAGCGGGAGTTACGAGCAGTACTTC. This translates into CASSEWTSGSYEQYF.

This clonotype was recorded at least ten times. V and J are TRBV20-1 and TRBJ2-7; D possibly uses TRBD1 or TRBD2 (5 bases each). The CDR3 totals 14 residues. The V and J ends lost 0 bases and 1 base respectively, with 10 bases between them. From germline, CDR1 is DFQATT and CDR2 SNEGSKA (reference sequence). CDR3 region: CSARDRDGSYEQYF. DNA of the CDR3: TGCAGTGCTAGAGATCGGGACGGTTCCTACGAGCAGTACTTC.

The rearrangement links TRBV29-1 to TRBJ2-7; TRBD1 or TRBD2 may be the D gene (5 bases each). CDR1 and CDR2 from the germline V gene are SQVTM and ANQGSEA. Trimming left V 7 bases short and J 4 bases short, with 14 bases between. The CDR3 has 12 amino acids. The CDR3 nucleotides read TGCAGCGCAAGGGACGGCCTTTACGAGCAGTACTTC. This gives the protein CSARDGLYEQYF.